The TCR beta chain under discussion was sequenced for a study of CD8+CD57+ T cells in acquired aplastic anemia. Whole-study context: An average of about 3.4 ug of DNA was obtained from sorted CD4+ and CD8+ cells. Sequencing produced an average of about 11 million reads per healthy donor for CD4+ cells.

Study-wide findings and caveats: CD8+ Simpson's diversity did not differ significantly between patients and controls.

With respect to this clonotype: As yet, its antigen is unknown. The junction and the germline gene differ at one end; a read error may be behind it.

Germline V gene lookup returns CDR1 LNHDA and CDR2 SQIVND (reference sequence). The CDR3 spans 17 residues. Researchers used genomic DNA as the template to profile TCR beta VDJ and CDR3. Each CDR3 protein gets one entry after TCRdb re-called the reads with MiXCR. The sample contains around 33,000 distinct CDR3 sequences, approximately 73% of which appear only once. The sample consisted of sorted CD4+, CD8+, or CD8+CD57+ T cells (not recorded which) from PBMCs. This chain connects TRBV19 to TRBJ1-1; D perhaps matches TRBD1 (5 bases). This TCR was recovered from a human donor in good health, serving as a control. The CDR3 DNA reads as TGTGCCAGCAGTATGGGGCCATTTAGACTTGGGGACACTGAAGCTTTCTTT. Protein product: CASSMGPFRLGDTEAFF.